One and the same sample provided the 5 T cell receptor beta chains below, sequenced in a study of OX40 agonist ivuxolimab in advanced cancers. Only in-frame clones appear in the TCRdb table, and some are missing; sequencing was by immunoSEQ multiplex PCR. There are 96,000 or so clones in the sample; about four fifths occur only once, and around 5.5% lies in the top ten. This specimen was CD4+ or CD8+ T cells sorted from blood, taken in a trial of the OX40 agonist ivuxolimab. All receptors derive from an adult with an advanced solid tumor such as melanoma, head and neck, liver or kidney cancer.

On this clone itself: The junction and the germline gene differ at one end; a read error may be behind it. CDR3 nucleotides: TGTGCCAGTACCGCCCGGGATGGACACCGGGGAGCTGTTTTT. It specifies CASTARDGHRGAVF. This sequence joins TRBV19 and TRBJ2-2; D tentatively reads TRBD1 or TRBD2 (5 bases each). This CDR3 has 14 residues. CDR1 is LNHDA, CDR2 SQIVND, per germline (reference sequence). Supplemented by reference TRBV19 and TRBJ2-2, the full variable domain reads DGGITQSPKYLFRKEGQNVTLSCEQNLNHDAMYWYRQDPGQGLRLIYYSQIVNDFQKGDIAEGYSVSREKKESFPLTVTSAQKNPTAFYLCASTARDGHRGAVFGEGSRLTVL.

The chain employs TRBV21-1 and TRBJ2-3; TRBD2, the table's D call, was not compared with the DNA. TRBV21-1 is flagged as a pseudogene. The CDR3 has 16 amino acids. The CDR3 region has the DNA TGTGCCAGCAGCTTCCGACTAGCGGCTAGCACAGATACGCAGTATTTT. Amino acids: CASSFRLAASTDTQYF.

V is TRBV5-8 and J is TRBJ2-7; a weak D match, TRBD1 (7 bases). CDR1 and CDR2 from the germline V gene are SGHTS and YDEGEE. Trimming took 7 bases from V and 1 from J, leaving 30 bases between them. CDR3 size: 19 residues. CDR3 coding DNA: TGTGCCAGCCCCACCCTGCCAGGGGGGAGGATTACTAGGTCCTACGAGCAGTACTTC. Protein: CASPTLPGGRITRSYEQYF. Complete variable domain (other parts from reference TRBV5-8 and TRBJ2-7): EAGVTQSPTHLIKTRGQQATLRCSPISGHTSVYWYQQALGLGLQFLLWYDEGEERNRGNFPPRFSGRQFPNYSSELNVNALELEDSALYLCASPTLPGGRITRSYEQYFGPGTRLTVT.

This clone came up a few times. The chain links TRBV5-6 to TRBJ2-3; D is perhaps TRBD1 or TRBD2 (5 bases each). V lost 4 bases and J lost 5, with 20 bases in between. In germline, CDR1 is SGHDT, CDR2 YYEEEE. The CDR3 extends over 16 amino acids. The DNA of the CDR3 is TGTGCCAGCAGCCAGGTTTGGGGACCCTCGCAAGATACGCAGTATTTT. This translates into CASSQVWGPSQDTQYF. The full variable domain, rest sourced from reference TRBV5-6 and TRBJ2-3, is DAGVTQSPTHLIKTRGQQVTLRCSPKSGHDTVSWYQQALGQGPQFIFQYYEEEERQRGNFPDRFSGHQFPNYSSELNVNALLLGDSALYLCASSQVWGPSQDTQYFGPGTRLTVL.

This clone was counted only a few times. V is TRBV25-1 and J is TRBJ2-3, with 10 bases matching TRBD2. This CDR3 has 16 residues. V trimming: 3 bases; J trimming: 2 bases; junction bases outside the gene matches: 5. CDR1 MGHDK and CDR2 SYGVNS come from the germline V gene. CDR3 in DNA: TGTGCCAGCAGTGATGCTAGCGGGGGCTTCACAGATACGCAGTATTTT. Protein: CASSDASGGFTDTQYF.